In its sample, the clone carrying this T cell receptor beta chain was seen many times. Antigen: not known. The sample belongs to a study of Graves' ophthalmopathy and Graves' hyperthyroidism. Background on the study: Hyperthyroidism was considered stable when no ophthalmopathy appeared within 18 months of follow-up.

Diagnoses were established from clinical symptoms, serum thyroxine, TRAb, thyroid ultrasound and orbital computed tomography. Study-wide results and limits: In blood, most expanded thyroid clonotypes above 0.001 frequency were also detected.

Amplifying from RNA transcripts, the study obtained TCR beta CDR3 regions. The workflow started with a first-round RT-PCR run with HTBI primers and then moved on to a second-round multiplex PCR. TCRdb re-called the multiplex PCR reads through MiXCR, storing one row per CDR3 protein. The sample holds around 520,000 distinct CDR3 sequences, approximately 37% seen once. Trimming removed 4 bases from V and 2 bases from J, with 9 bases in between. The CDR3 is made up of 15 amino acids. Germline V lookup: CDR1 SGHDN, CDR2 FVKESK. The TCR originated in an adult man with Graves' hyperthyroidism. The sequenced material came from peripheral blood or thyroid tissue (not recorded which). The rearrangement links TRBV14 to TRBJ2-6; no definite D call. CDR3 sequence (DNA): TGTGCCAGCAGCCCCTTAGTTGCTGGGGCCAACGTCCTGACTTTC. Amino acids: CASSPLVAGANVLTF.